This is a list of T cell receptor beta chains from one sample in a study of CD8+ T cells in alopecia areata. TCRdb's copy holds only in-frame clones and misses some; the assay was immunoSEQ multiplex PCR. Counted here are 69,000 or so clones, about three fifths occurring once; the ten biggest clones make up roughly 18%. The sequenced sample was CD8+ T cells sorted from blood, obtained at week 0. The receptors here all came from a human donor with alopecia areata. The CDR3 runs from the conserved cysteine through the conserved F or W. Fields, in order: D gene, V gene, clone size, J gene, CDR3 DNA, CDR3 protein. D genes are given only for firm matches. Only some rows state a clone size, as once, few, many or a class for expanded clones.

>-|TRBV6-5|-|TRBJ2-7
TGTGCCAGCAGTTCCGGTTTGGAGCAGTACTTC
CASSSGLEQYF
>TRBD1|TRBV9|-|TRBJ1-1
TGTGCCAGCAGCGTTAGAGAGGGGGGACAGGTTGAAGCTTTCTTT
CASSVREGGQVEAFF
>TRBD2|TRBV4-3|-|TRBJ2-1
TGCGCCAGCAGCAAGGTAGCGGGAGAAGCTTACAATGAGCAGTTCTTC
CASSKVAGEAYNEQFF
>-|TRBV21-1|-|TRBJ1-4
TGTGCCAGCAGCAGTGGGTTCCCCCCAACTAATGAAAAACTGTTTTTT
CASSSGFPPTNEKLFF
>TRBD2|TRBV9|-|TRBJ2-1
TGTGCCAGCAGCGTAGTAGGGGACTACGAGCAGTTCTTC
CASSVVGDYEQFF
>-|TRBV11-3|-|TRBJ2-4
TGTGCCAGCAGCGACTCACAAAACATTCAGTACTTC
CASSDSQNIQYF
>-|TRBV29-1|once|TRBJ2-7
TGCAGCGTTGGAGCCCTAACTTCCGACGAGCAGTACTTC
CSVGALTSDEQYF
>TRBD1|TRBV2|-|TRBJ2-7
TGTGCCAGCAGTGAGGGACAGGGGATCTACGAGCAGTACTTC
CASSEGQGIYEQYF
>TRBD2|TRBV4-1|-|TRBJ2-3
TGCGCCAGCAGCCAAGCGGGACTAGCGGGGTCCACAGATACGCAGTATTTT
CASSQAGLAGSTDTQYF
>-|TRBV28|once|TRBJ1-2
TGTGCCAGCAGTTCTGTCCGCCGGTGGCATGGCTACACCTTC
CASSSVRRWHGYTF
>-|TRBV10-3|-|TRBJ2-1
TGTGCCATCAGTGCGGCTCCTAGGAATGAGCAGTTCTTC
CAISAAPRNEQFF
>TRBD2|TRBV5-1|-|TRBJ2-3
TGCGCCAGCAGCTTGGCCGGCGGGGGGTCCGCAGATACGCAGTATTTT
CASSLAGGGSADTQYF
>-|TRBV5-1|-|TRBJ2-5
TGCGCCAGCAGCATAAGACGGTACCAAGAGACCCAGTACTTC
CASSIRRYQETQYF
>TRBD1|TRBV10-3|-|TRBJ2-5
TGTGCCATCAACTCCGGGACAGGGGGCCTCGGGACCCAGTACTTC
CAINSGTGGLGTQYF
>-|TRBV7-9|-|TRBJ1-3
TGTGCCAGCAGCTTAGACAGATCTGGAAACACCATATATTTT
CASSLDRSGNTIYF
>-|TRBV27|-|TRBJ2-1
TGTGCCAGCGTAGGGTACAATGAGCAGTTCTTC
CASVGYNEQFF
>TRBD1|TRBV5-6|-|TRBJ1-4
TGTGCCAGCAGCTTGTCAGGGGGCAATGAAAAACTGTTTTTT
CASSLSGGNEKLFF
>-|TRBV7-9|-|TRBJ1-1
TGTGCCAGCAGCTTAGACTTGAGTAGCACTGAAGCTTTCTTT
CASSLDLSSTEAFF
>TRBD1|TRBV29-1|-|TRBJ2-7
TGCAGCGCTGCGGGCAGGGGGAGCTCCTACGAGCAGTACTTC
CSAAGRGSSYEQYF
>-|TRBV14|-|TRBJ1-4
TGTGCCAGCAGCCACGACAGGAGGCGCGAAAAACTGTTTTTT
CASSHDRRREKLFF
>-|TRBV13|once|TRBJ1-2
TGTGCCAGCAGCTTACAGGGAGCTAACTATGGCTACACCTTC
CASSLQGANYGYTF
>-|TRBV7-9|-|TRBJ2-7
TGTGCCAGCAGCTCGGGTTGGTCCCACGAGCAGTACTTC
CASSSGWSHEQYF
>TRBD1|TRBV2|-|TRBJ1-4
TGTGCCAGCAGTGAACCGAGAACCTGGACAGGGGGAGAAAAACTGTTTTTT
CASSEPRTWTGGEKLFF
>-|TRBV7-2|-|TRBJ2-7
TGTGCCAGCAGCCCGAACAGGGTTCCGCCCGAGCAGTACTTC
CASSPNRVPPEQYF
>-|TRBV5-1|few|TRBJ2-1
TGCGCCAGCAGATGGCTGTTCTCCTACAATGAGCAGTTCTTC
CASRWLFSYNEQFF
>TRBD1|TRBV5-1|-|TRBJ1-5
TGCGCCAGCAGCTTGGGACAGGGGCCTTGGGAGCCCCAGCATTTT
CASSLGQGPWEPQHF
>TRBD1|TRBV7-9|-|TRBJ2-1
TGTGCCAGCAGCTTCCAGGGGGCGCGGTACAATGAGCAGTTCTTC
CASSFQGARYNEQFF
>-|TRBV29-1|-|TRBJ2-1
TGCAGCGTCCTTGCGCAGGGTGTAGGTGAGCAGTTCTTC
CSVLAQGVGEQFF
>TRBD1|TRBV7-9|few|TRBJ1-1
TGTGCCAGCAGCCGACCGCGGGCAGGGGGCACTCCGGGTACTGAAGCTTTCTTT
CASSRPRAGGTPGTEAFF
>-|TRBV7-9|-|TRBJ2-5
TGTGCCAGCAGCGACAGACTAGGTCGGGCGGAGCTTCAAGAGACCCAGTACTTC
CASSDRLGRAELQETQYF
>-|TRBV29-1|-|TRBJ2-7
TGCAGCGTTGAACAGGACAGCTACGAGCAGTACTTC
CSVEQDSYEQYF
>-|TRBV29-1|-|TRBJ2-7
TGCAGCGTTGGTAGGGGTAACGAGCAGTACTTC
CSVGRGNEQYF
>TRBD1|TRBV9|-|TRBJ1-1
TGTGCCAGCAGCCCCCAGGGGGGCACGAACACTGAAGCTTTCTTT
CASSPQGGTNTEAFF
>TRBD2|TRBV30|-|TRBJ2-1
TGTGCCTGGAGTGTGCGGGGGAGGTACAATGAGCAGTTCTTC
CAWSVRGRYNEQFF
>-|TRBV29-1|-|TRBJ1-1
TGCAGCGTTGTGGGGGGGCGGGCGAACACTGAAGCTTTCTTT
CSVVGGRANTEAFF
>TRBD1|TRBV9|-|TRBJ1-2
TGTGCCAGCAGCACACGGACAGGGGTTGGCTACACCTTC
CASSTRTGVGYTF
>-|TRBV25-1|-|TRBJ1-1
TGTGCCAGCAGTAACAGGGACCCCCACACTGAAGCTTTCTTT
CASSNRDPHTEAFF
>-|TRBV28|-|TRBJ2-2
TGTGCCAGCAGTTTAGCGGGCGGGACCGGGGAGCTGTTTTTT
CASSLAGGTGELFF
>-|TRBV7-6|-|TRBJ2-3
TGTGCCAGCAGCTCCGATCAGGTGCAGGGATACACAGATACGCAGTATTTT
CASSSDQVQGYTDTQYF
>TRBD1|TRBV7-9|-|TRBJ1-4
TGTGCCAGCAGCTGGATCACAGGGGGAATAGATGAAAAACTGTTTTTT
CASSWITGGIDEKLFF
>-|TRBV4-1|-|TRBJ2-7
TGCGCCAGCAGCCAAACGACAGTCTCCTACGAGCAGTACTTC
CASSQTTVSYEQYF
>-|TRBV4-1|-|TRBJ2-7
TGCGCCAGCAGCCAAGGTCGCGGCGTGTCCTACGAGCAGTACTTC
CASSQGRGVSYEQYF
>-|TRBV7-3|-|TRBJ2-1
TGTGCCAGCAGCTTATGGGGCGGGGCCCTCTCAAATGAGCAGTTCTTC
CASSLWGGALSNEQFF
>-|TRBV28|-|TRBJ1-5
TGTGCCAGCAGCCGTGACCAGGGTAGCAATCAGCCCCAGCATTTT
CASSRDQGSNQPQHF
>-|TRBV29-1|few|TRBJ2-3
TGCGCAGGGCAGCATATCACAGATACGCAGTATTTT
CAGQHITDTQYF
>TRBD1|TRBV4-1|-|TRBJ1-6
TGCGCCAGCAGCCAAGATGGAGAGGGGGCTTCACCCCTCCACTTT
CASSQDGEGASPLHF
>TRBD2|TRBV9|-|TRBJ2-3
TGTGCCAGCAGCCCCCTCTTAGCGGGGGAATCAGATACGCAGTATTTT
CASSPLLAGESDTQYF
>TRBD1|TRBV6-1|-|TRBJ2-1
TGTGCCAGCAGTGACACAGGGGGCTCCTACAATGAGCAGTTCTTC
CASSDTGGSYNEQFF
>TRBD2|TRBV5-1|-|TRBJ2-7
TGCGCCAGCGGATATAGCGGGGGCTCCTACGAGCAGTACTTC
CASGYSGGSYEQYF
>-|TRBV5-6|-|TRBJ2-7
TGTGCCAGCAGCTTCGGGTACGAATACGAGCAGTACTTC
CASSFGYEYEQYF
>TRBD1|TRBV5-4|-|TRBJ2-2
TGTGCCAGCAACTCAATTCCGGGACAGGGGGCGCACACCGGGGAGCTGTTTTTT
CASNSIPGQGAHTGELFF
>-|TRBV29-1|once|TRBJ2-5
TGCAGCGTTGAAGACGGGTTCCACGGGGGGCCCCAAGAGACCCAGTACTTC
CSVEDGFHGGPQETQYF